This T cell receptor (beta chain) was identified during a study of identical twins. Notes on the study in general: For cord blood, abundant beta clonotypes had fewer insertions, unlike memory repertoires, which showed none. Models predicted too little out-of-frame TCR alpha sharing in monozygotic twins.

TCRdb reprocessed the 5' RACE reads via MiXCR and lists one record per CDR3 protein. The sample has about 340,000 distinct CDR3 sequences, roughly 12% seen once. Germline V gene sequence: CDR1 SQVTM, CDR2 ANQGSEA. V was pared by 7 bases and J by 2 bases, with 5 bases of the junction left unmatched. The length of the CDR3 is 13 residues. Details on this clonotype: The antigen is unknown.

This same sample was also taken into another study, of yellow fever vaccine responses in identical twins. From that report: After vaccination, twins' T cell response reportedly seemed partly convergent, partly personalized.

The source of this sequence is a woman aged 18 to 35 in good health. The chain links TRBV29-1 to TRBJ2-3, with 8 bases fitting TRBD1. The source material was CD8+ T cells sorted from blood. Written as DNA, the CDR3 is TGCAGCGGCGGACAGGGTATCACAGATACGCAGTATTTT. Encoded protein: CSGGQGITDTQYF.